This paragraph reports one TCR beta chain. This specimen comes from a study of T cells in Graves' hyperthyroidism and ophthalmopathy. CDR1 and CDR2 from the germline V gene are SQVTM and ANQGSEA. Trimming left V 8 bases short and J 4 bases short, with 9 bases between. The CDR3 sequence is 10 residues long. The CDR3 regions of TCR beta were amplified from RNA transcripts. An initial round of RT-PCR targeting the TCR CDR3 relied on the HTBI primer set. TCRdb reprocessed the multiplex PCR reads via MiXCR and lists one record per CDR3 protein. The table has around 580,000 distinct CDR3 sequences, 46% seen once; the top ten hold more than 7%.

This chain joins TRBV29-1 and TRBJ2-7; no reliable D call. The receptor comes from a woman aged 18-35 years with Graves' hyperthyroidism. The sequenced sample consisted of peripheral blood or thyroid tissue (not recorded which). The CDR3 nucleotides are TGCAGCAGTAAGGGTTACGAGCAGTACTTC. It yields the protein CSSKGYEQYF.